This T cell receptor (beta chain) was identified during a study of cytomegalovirus exposure and HLA in healthy donors. The donors (healthy individuals) were bone marrow donors. The CDR3 length is 14 residues. J lost 8 bases, V lost 0 bases, and 5 bases had no gene match. Germline CDR1 reads LGHNA; CDR2 reads YNFKEQ. A remark on this clone: What it recognizes is unknown.

In the PCR, 60 Vbeta and 13 Jbeta primers were used. Method: immunoSEQ multiplex PCR; TCRdb's copy keeps in-frame clones and lacks some. Of around 91,000 clones in the sample, around 67% were seen once. Notes on the study in general: Listed as cytomegalovirus-associated were over 150 TCR beta chains. Some V segments, TRBV6-2 and TRBV6-3 among them, were indistinguishable and were therefore excluded. Reported findings show TCR beta sequences accurately forecast HLA-A and HLA-B alleles in most subjects.

The chain couples TRBV4-2 to TRBJ1-2; 8 positions match TRBD1. What was sequenced was PBMCs. The sequence derives from a human donor in good health. The CDR3 is CASSQDRTGFGYTF. The DNA for the CDR3 is TGTGCCAGCAGCCAAGATCGGACAGGGTTCGGCTACACCTTC.